A single sample is the source of the 3 T cell receptor beta chains below, sequenced in a study of blood T cell repertoires in COVID-19. The protocol was immunoSEQ multiplex PCR, while the TCRdb copy is restricted to in-frame clones and leaves out a portion. The sample lists about 180,000 clones; around 79% were seen once. The sample taken for sequencing was peripheral blood. These receptors all stem from a woman aged 70 to 79 with acute or convalescent COVID-19.

The chain employs TRBV29-1 and TRBJ1-2; 9 positions agree with TRBD1. From germline, CDR1 is SQVTM and CDR2 ANQGSEA. This CDR3 has 14 amino acids. With V trimmed by 0 bases and J by 13 bases, 12 bases remained unmatched. CDR3 loop: CSVEDLRTGDRGTF. The CDR3 coding sequence is TGCAGCGTTGAAGACCTCCGGACAGGGGATAGGGGCACCTTC. The full variable domain, its missing parts supplied by reference TRBV29-1 and TRBJ1-2, is SAVISQKPSRDICQRGTSLTIQCQVDSQVTMMFWYRQQPGQSLTLIATANQGSEATYESGFVIDKFPISRPNLTFSTLTVSNMSPEDSSIYLCSVEDLRTGDRGTFGSGTRLTVV.

CDR3 DNA: TGCGCCAGCAGCCCGGGACTAGCGGTCTACACAGATACGCAGTATTTT. It encodes CASSPGLAVYTDTQYF. The chain uses TRBV5-1 and TRBJ2-3; 11 positions match TRBD2. The CDR3 consists of 16 residues. V lost 4 bases, J lost 2 bases, and 6 bases stayed unmatched. Germline CDR1 and CDR2: SGHRS and YFSETQ. The variable domain in full, with the rest retrieved from reference TRBV5-1 and TRBJ2-3, is KAGVTQTPRYLIKTRGQQVTLSCSPISGHRSVSWYQQTPGQGLQFLFEYFSETQRNKGNFPGRFSGRQFSNSRSEMNVSTLELGDSALYLCASSPGLAVYTDTQYFGPGTRLTVL.

V and J are TRBV7-9 and TRBJ2-1; perhaps TRBD2 as D (7 bases). There are 16 residues in the CDR3. Trimming took 5 bases from V and 8 from J, leaving 22 bases between them. From germline, CDR1 is SEHNR and CDR2 FQNEAQ (reference sequence). As DNA, the CDR3 is TGTGCCAGCAGCCCCACCGCAGGGGACTACCTTTATGAGCAGTTCTTC. It encodes CASSPTAGDYLYEQFF.